The T cell receptor (beta chain) under discussion was sequenced for a study of blood T cells in healthy people across ages. Study observations and caveats: As age increased, TCR beta diversity per million T cells fell in a roughly linear fashion.

A word on this clonotype: Its antigen is not identified.

It was with a sample-barcoded 5' primer and a J-beta primer mix that a second PCR of roughly 7 to 12 cycles was run. TCRdb re-called the 5' RACE reads with MiXCR, one entry per CDR3 protein. The profile covers about 1.4 million distinct CDR3 sequences, with around 59% appearing a single time and roughly 6.3% taken by the ten largest. Sample: blood. This receptor was identified in a man aged 18 to 30 in good health.

CDR3 residues: CASSQAPPGTFNTEAFF. CDR3 in DNA: TGCGCCAGCAGCCAAGCCCCCCCCGGGACCTTTAACACTGAAGCTTTCTTT. The chain couples TRBV4-1 to TRBJ1-1; D may be TRBD1 (5 bases). The ends were cut back, 1 base at V and 2 bases at J, with 17 bases in the middle. Per germline, CDR1 MGHRA and CDR2 YSYEKL. This CDR3 has 17 amino acids.